The 10 T cell receptor beta chains below come from one sample, sequenced in a study of cytomegalovirus exposure and HLA in healthy donors. The study ran its PCR with 60 Vbeta and 13 Jbeta primers. Produced via immunoSEQ multiplex PCR; TCRdb's table is partial and in-frame only. The table shows fewer than 250,000 clones, with 75% to 80% occurring only once. The sequenced sample consisted of PBMCs. The receptors were sampled from a male donor in good health and CMV-seronegative.

This clone was picked up a small number of times. The CDR3 sequence is CASSLAPTGNGYEQYF. Here the CDR3 DNA reads TGTGCCAGCAGCTTAGCTCCGACAGGTAATGGCTACGAGCAGTACTTC. J is TRBJ2-7 and V is TRBV7-2, with TRBD1 as a possible D gene (6 bases). This CDR3 is built from 16 residues. The ends were cut back, 0 bases at V and 3 bases at J, with 15 bases in the middle. Germline lookup yields CDR1 SGHTA and CDR2 FQGNSA.

J is TRBJ2-3 and V is TRBV28; 10 positions agree with TRBD2. Germline CDR1 MDHEN, CDR2 SYDVKM. The CDR3 has 15 residues. J gave up 3 bases and V 4 bases, and 4 bases lay outside the gene matches. CDR3 region: CASSSGTSVTDTQYF. CDR3 DNA: TGTGCCAGCAGTTCCGGGACTAGCGTTACAGATACGCAGTATTTT.

The chain couples TRBV5-8 to TRBJ1-2, with 7 positions matching TRBD1. CDR1 and CDR2 from the germline V gene are SGHTS and YDEGEE. The trim removed 4 bases at V and 0 bases at J, leaving 9 bases unmatched. The CDR3 consists of 16 residues. The CDR3 nucleotides read TGTGCCAGCAGCACCGGGACAGAAAGACCTAACTATGGCTACACCTTC. It is translated as CASSTGTERPNYGYTF.

The chain carries TRBV30 and TRBJ2-5; 8 nucleotides agree with TRBD2. Looked up from germline, CDR1 is GTSNPN and CDR2 is SVGIG (reference sequence). CDR3 length: 13 amino acids. J gave up 3 bases and V 3 bases, and 3 bases lay outside the gene matches. The CDR3 bases are TGTGCCTGGAGGGGTAGCGGGAAAGAGACCCAGTACTTC. As protein: CAWRGSGKETQYF. Complete variable domain (other parts from reference TRBV30 and TRBJ2-5): SQTIHQWPATLVQPVGSPLSLECTVEGTSNPNLYWYRQAAGRGLQLLFYSVGIGQISSEVPQNLSASRPQDRQFILSSKKLLLSDSGFYLCAWRGSGKETQYFGPGTRLLVL.

The chain links TRBV7-2 to TRBJ2-3; 11 bases agree with TRBD2. The germline V gene encodes CDR1 SGHTA and CDR2 FQGNSA. After removal of 3 bases from V and 7 bases from J, the junction contained 6 bases not matched to a gene. The CDR3 length is 15 residues. This chain's CDR3 is CASSFETSGENTQYF. The CDR3 region has the DNA TGTGCCAGCAGCTTCGAGACTAGCGGGGAGAATACGCAGTATTTT. The full variable domain, rest sourced from reference TRBV7-2 and TRBJ2-3, is GAGVSQSPSNKVTEKGKDVELRCDPISGHTALYWYRQSLGQGLEFLIYFQGNSAPDKSGLPSDRFSAERTGGSVSTLTIQRTQQEDSAVYLCASSFETSGENTQYFGPGTRLTVL.

A single count supports this clone. This chain joins TRBV7-9 and TRBJ1-5, with D uncertain. The V end was cut by 1 base, the J end by 0 bases, with 13 bases between. Per the germline V gene, CDR1 is SEHNR and CDR2 is FQNEAQ (reference sequence). This CDR3 has 17 residues. CDR3 amino acids: CASSLVGDPYSNQPQHF. CDR3 nucleotide sequence: TGTGCCAGCAGCTTAGTCGGGGATCCTTATAGCAATCAGCCCCAGCATTTT.

CDR3 bases: TGTGCCAGCAGTGACGGACAGGGCCACTACAATGAGCAGTTCTTC. Protein product: CASSDGQGHYNEQFF. V is TRBV25-1 and J is TRBJ2-1; TRBD1 agrees at 8 bases. V lost 3 bases, J lost 3 bases, and 4 bases stayed unmatched. CDR1 MGHDK and CDR2 SYGVNS come from the germline V gene. The CDR3 is 15 amino acids. Based on the CDR3 plus reference TRBV25-1 and TRBJ2-1, the full variable domain is EADIYQTPRYLVIGTGKKITLECSQTMGHDKMYWYQQDPGMELHLIHYSYGVNSTEKGDLSSESTVSRIRTEHFPLTLESARPSHTSQYLCASSDGQGHYNEQFFGPGTRLTVL.

The chain links TRBV7-9 to TRBJ1-5, with D perhaps matching TRBD1 (5 bases). V lost 5 bases to trimming and J lost 3 bases, with 14 bases between them. The CDR3 covers 15 residues. The germline V gene encodes CDR1 SEHNR and CDR2 FQNEAQ (reference sequence). The DNA of the CDR3 is TGTGCCAGCAGCCTGGGTGGGGCAGACAATCAGCCCCAGCATTTT. It is translated as CASSLGGADNQPQHF.

The chain has TRBV29-1 and TRBJ2-7, with D maybe TRBD2 (6 bases). The CDR3 has 16 residues. Trimming left V 4 bases short and J 0 bases short, with 19 bases between. Germline values: CDR1 SQVTM, CDR2 ANQGSEA. CDR3 bases: TGCAGCGTTGGGCAGCCGGGACTGATCTCCTCCTACGAGCAGTACTTC. Translated: CSVGQPGLISSYEQYF.

This clone was found once. CDR3 nucleotides: TGTGCCAGCAGCGTTAGGGGGCAGAGCACTGAAGCTTTCTTT. Protein product: CASSVRGQSTEAFF. The V call is TRBV9, the J call TRBJ1-1, with 7 nucleotides matching TRBD1. Germline CDR1 is SGDLS and CDR2 is YYNGEE. The J segment lost 4 bases and the V segment lost 2 bases, leaving 5 bases of the junction unmatched. This CDR3 has 14 residues. Full variable domain (rest looked up from reference TRBV9 and TRBJ1-1): DSGVTQTPKHLITATGQRVTLRCSPRSGDLSVYWYQQSLDQGLQFLIQYYNGEERAKGNILERFSAQQFPDLHSELNLSSLELGDSALYFCASSVRGQSTEAFFGQGTRLTVV.